This T cell receptor beta chain was observed in a study of human T cells and chemical hapten exposure. The overall study: During the approximately 25-week study period, patients had diphenylcyclopropenone applied to the scalp every week. Study results and limitations: As patch test score rose, PT1 expanded TCR counts tended to rise as well. It was expanded TCRs that formed significantly more large CDR3 similarity clusters than controls did. Alopecia affected the donors, so their immune response may differ from healthy people's.

Indicated time point: pre-sensitization, week 0. Specified treatment: therapeutic diphenylcyclopropenone sensitization with weekly scalp DPC. MiXCR was run by TCRdb on the RACE reads, yielding one entry per CDR3 protein. The sample carries 250,000 or so distinct CDR3 sequences, approximately 8% recorded once. Germline V gene lookup returns CDR1 MNHEY and CDR2 SVGEGT. V was trimmed by 3 bases and J by 0 bases, leaving 11 bases between them. CDR3 length: 15 residues. Ten or more counts support this clonotype. Its cognate antigen is unknown. The chain joins TRBV6-2 or TRBV6-3 to TRBJ1-1; a possible D gene is TRBD1 (6 bases). Sequencing was performed on whole blood, taken in connection with sensitization to the hapten diphenylcyclopropenone (DPC). The receptor was derived from a young man with alopecia areata. Some clones in this sample may be carry-over from other donors' samples. The CDR3: CASSYWTAMNTEAFF. In nucleotides, the CDR3 is TGTGCCAGCAGTTATTGGACAGCTATGAACACTGAAGCTTTCTTT.